The next 17 T cell receptor beta chains were all read from a single sample in a study of T cells in localized non-small cell lung cancer. The table came from immunoSEQ multiplex PCR; TCRdb's copy has only in-frame clones and leaves some out. The data contain thousands of clones, 20% to 25% of them seen just once; the ten biggest clones take up around a fifth. The specimen comprised lung tumor tissue, sampled before any cancer treatment. Every receptor here comes from a man aged 40 to 70 with stage II lung adenocarcinoma.

This clone was counted a few times. The chain carries TRBV11-3 and TRBJ2-5, with 8 positions matching TRBD1. The CDR3 length is 15 residues. V was clipped by 7 bases and J by 2 bases; unmatched bases: 9. CDR1 and CDR2 (germline): SGHNT, YENEEA. The DNA of the CDR3 is TGTGCCAGCAATACCGGGACAGGCCGTCAAGAGACCCAGTACTTC. Its translation is CASNTGTGRQETQYF.

There are a few counts of this clone. In nucleotides, the CDR3 is TGTGCCTGGAGTGTACCCTACTATGGCTACACCTTC. This gives the protein CAWSVPYYGYTF. The V call is TRBV30, the J call TRBJ1-2; no clear D gene. The CDR3 consists of 12 residues. The V gene's germline CDR1 is GTSNPN and CDR2 SVGIG (reference sequence). V was pared by 0 bases and J by 3 bases, with 5 bases between.

This clone was recorded a few times. V gene TRBV11-3 combines with J gene TRBJ2-7; 9 nucleotides match TRBD2. Trimming at V came to 0 bases and at J to 3 bases, leaving 0 bases not matched to a gene. Per germline, CDR1 SGHNT and CDR2 YENEEA. CDR3 length equals 14 residues. The CDR3 region has the DNA TGTGCCAGCAGCTTAGAAGCGGGAGGCTACGAGCAGTACTTC. Its translation: CASSLEAGGYEQYF.

This clone was observed a handful of times. The chain carries TRBV11-3 and TRBJ1-4; 10 nucleotides align to TRBD1. Germline CDR1 and CDR2: SGHNT and YENEEA. This CDR3 spans 17 amino acids. J lost 8 bases, V lost 4 bases, and 13 bases had no gene match. This CDR3 is CASSSRRQGAGGEKLFF. In DNA, the CDR3 is TGTGCCAGCAGCTCGCGCCGACAGGGGGCTGGTGGGGAAAAACTGTTTTTT.

This clone has just a few counts. The chain carries TRBV6-8 and TRBJ1-5, with D unresolved. Germline V gene data show CDR1 as MNHGY and CDR2 as SAAAGT. The CDR3 contains 13 residues. V lost 10 bases and J 4 bases, leaving 14 bases between the germline ends. DNA for the CDR3: TGTGCCATCACCTCGGGATTAAATCAGCCCCAGCATTTT. It specifies CAITSGLNQPQHF.

This clone came up a few times. The rearrangement links TRBV8-2 to TRBJ2-7; the table names TRBD1, a call not compared with the DNA. TRBV8-2 is assigned pseudogene status. The CDR3 totals 17 residues. CDR3 amino acids: CASSLYPGGSSLTEQYF. The DNA for the CDR3 is TGTGCCAGCAGTTTATATCCAGGGGGCTCTTCCCTAACGGAGCAGTACTTC.

This clone was recorded a few times. The V call is TRBV18, the J call TRBJ1-1; no firm D call. The CDR3 loop spans 15 amino acids. V lost 4 bases and J lost 4, with 16 bases in between. The germline V gene has CDR1 KGHSH and CDR2 LQKENI. CDR3 residues: CASSLSGLYGTEAFF. The CDR3 DNA reads as TGTGCCAGCTCACTATCCGGCCTGTACGGCACTGAAGCTTTCTTT.

By sample fraction, this clone is hyperexpanded. The chain recombines TRBV15 with TRBJ2-5, with 8 bases lining up with TRBD2. Germline V gene data show CDR1 as LNHNV and CDR2 as YYDKDF (reference sequence). The ends lost 3 bases at V and 5 bases at J; junction bases unmatched: 11. CDR3 length: 16 residues. CDR3 nucleotide sequence: TGTGCCACCAGCAGTGACAGCGGGGGCTTGCACGAGACCCAGTACTTC. Protein: CATSSDSGGLHETQYF.

Judged by abundance, this clone is large. V usage is TRBV11-3 and J usage is TRBJ2-5; 7 bases map to TRBD2. The junction had 7 bases not matched to a gene; V was cut back by 4 bases and J by 5 bases. The CDR3 covers 14 residues. The germline V gene has CDR1 SGHNT and CDR2 YENEEA. CDR3 protein: CASSSGGVWETQYF. The CDR3, as DNA: TGTGCCAGCAGCTCTGGGGGGGTATGGGAGACCCAGTACTTC. Full variable domain (outside the CDR3, taken from reference TRBV11-3 and TRBJ2-5): EAGVVQSPRYKIIEKKQPVAFWCNPISGHNTLYWYLQNLGQGPELLIRYENEEAVDDSQLPKDRFSAERLKGVDSTLKIQPAELGDSAVYLCASSSGGVWETQYFGPGTRLLVL.

This clone appeared a few times. The rearrangement links TRBV16 to TRBJ1-1; D uncertain. The V gene's germline CDR1 is KGHSY and CDR2 FQNENV. This CDR3 has 10 amino acids. V was clipped by 6 bases and J by 8 bases, with 7 bases between them. CDR3 amino acids: CASSVQEAFF. Here the CDR3 DNA reads TGTGCCAGCAGTGTTCAGGAAGCTTTCTTT.

This clone was picked up a small number of times. J is TRBJ1-5 and V is TRBV11-3; tentative D call: TRBD1 (5 bases). Germline CDR1 and CDR2: SGHNT and YENEEA. With 1 base removed from V and 2 bases from J, the gap between germline ends came to 18 bases. The CDR3 runs to 18 residues. This CDR3 is CASSLVGGGVQGNQPQHF. CDR3 nucleotide sequence: TGTGCCAGCAGCTTAGTTGGGGGAGGGGTTCAGGGCAATCAGCCCCAGCATTTT.

The CDR3 is CASSSGQGNGYTF. DNA for the CDR3: TGTGCCAGCAGCTCAGGACAGGGGAATGGCTACACCTTC. The chain is built from TRBV6-8 and TRBJ1-2; 9 bases are a match to TRBD1. CDR3 size: 13 residues. V shed 6 bases and J 6 bases; nucleotides not matched to a gene: 5. CDR1 is MNHGY, CDR2 SAAAGT, per germline.

This clone is labeled medium-sized (0.01 to 0.1%). The rearrangement uses TRBV7-1 and TRBJ2-7, with D perhaps matching TRBD2 (6 bases). TRBV7-1 is marked as an open reading frame, function uncertain. CDR3 length equals 13 residues. The V end was cut by 4 bases, the J end by 6 bases, with 13 bases between. CDR3 nucleotide sequence: TGTGCCAGCAGCTTAGGGGAGGAGGGCGAGCAGTACTTC. Its protein product is CASSLGEEGEQYF.

This chain connects TRBV30 to TRBJ1-5; a possible D gene is TRBD1 (5 bases). In germline, CDR1 is GTSNPN, CDR2 SVGIG (reference sequence). Trimming shortened V by 2 bases and J by 3 bases, and 14 bases separated the two germline ends. The CDR3 is made up of 15 amino acids. The CDR3 loop is CAWSKRGGINQPQHF. Written as DNA, the CDR3 is TGTGCCTGGAGTAAACGGGGGGGGATCAATCAGCCCCAGCATTTT.

This clone appeared a few times. This chain links TRBV9 with TRBJ2-1; D perhaps matches TRBD2 (6 bases). This CDR3 comprises 13 residues. V shed 3 bases and J shed 8 bases, with 12 bases lying between them. Per the germline V gene, CDR1 is SGDLS and CDR2 is YYNGEE. As DNA, the CDR3 is TGTGCCAGCAGCGGAACGTCGGGGGATGAGCAGTTCTTC. This encodes CASSGTSGDEQFF.

This clone was observed a handful of times. The chain joins TRBV11-3 to TRBJ2-7; weak D call: TRBD2 (7 bases). Looked up from germline, CDR1 is SGHNT and CDR2 is YENEEA. The CDR3 is 14 amino acids. V lost 5 bases and J lost 5, with 16 bases in between. CDR3 in DNA: TGTGCCAGCAGCCCAACGGGGGGCTGGAACGAGCAGTACTTC. Translating gives CASSPTGGWNEQYF.

By frequency in the sample, this clone is medium-sized. V gene TRBV9 combines with J gene TRBJ1-2, with D hard to call. V was pared by 3 bases and J by 2 bases, with 14 bases between. In germline, CDR1 is SGDLS, CDR2 YYNGEE. This CDR3 spans 15 amino acids. DNA for the CDR3: TGTGCCAGCAGCGATGGGAGTGGGAAGAACTATGGCTACACCTTC. Protein sequence: CASSDGSGKNYGYTF.